The 24 T cell receptor beta chains given below trace back to one sample, sequenced in a study of blood T cell repertoires in COVID-19. Clones were sequenced by immunoSEQ multiplex PCR, and TCRdb holds only the in-frame ones, with some missing. Of approximately 350,000 clones in the sample, 85% to 90% were seen once. Sequences were obtained from peripheral blood. The receptors shown here come from a woman aged 65 to 85 with COVID-19, enrolled during active disease.

V and J are TRBV11-2 and TRBJ1-1; unclear D gene. With 4 bases removed from V and 11 bases from J, the gap between germline ends came to 23 bases. Germline lookup yields CDR1 SGHAT and CDR2 FQNNGV. The CDR3 consists of 15 residues. CDR3 in DNA: TGTGCCAGCAGCTCTCAGATCGCAGAGAGGGAATGGGCTTTCTTT. Its translation: CASSSQIAEREWAFF.

V is TRBV5-6 and J is TRBJ1-2, with 7 bases fitting TRBD1. Trimming took 0 bases from V and 0 from J; bases not matched to a gene: 2. The CDR3 contains 15 residues. Germline V lookup: CDR1 SGHDT, CDR2 YYEEEE. CDR3 protein: CASSLVGTANYGYTF. The CDR3 bases are TGTGCCAGCAGCTTGGTCGGGACAGCTAACTATGGCTACACCTTC.

The CDR3 coding sequence is TGCAGCTTTTGGGGGGGCAGTAGGCCCCCAGATACGCAGTATTTT. As protein: CSFWGGSRPPDTQYF. The chain employs TRBV29-1 and TRBJ2-3, with a weak D call TRBD2 (7 bases). V was trimmed by 8 bases and J by 4 bases, leaving 22 bases between them. The CDR3 is 15 amino acids. Germline-derived CDR1 and CDR2 are SQVTM and ANQGSEA.

The gene calls are TRBV5-4 and TRBJ2-1, with 7 bases that match TRBD2. V gave up 0 bases and J gave up 0 bases; unmatched junction bases: 3. The germline V gene encodes CDR1 SGHNT and CDR2 YYREEE (reference sequence). This CDR3 has 16 residues. The CDR3 DNA reads as TGTGCCAGCAGCTTGGCGCAGCGGGGCTCCTACAATGAGCAGTTCTTC. This sequence encodes CASSLAQRGSYNEQFF.

The CDR3 DNA sequence: TGTGCCAGCAGTCTTACCCTGACAGGGAGAGATGGCTACACCTTC. It yields the protein CASSLTLTGRDGYTF. V gene TRBV28 combines with J gene TRBJ1-2; 7 bases map to TRBD1. CDR3 length: 15 residues. Germline CDR1 reads MDHEN; CDR2 reads SYDVKM. With 5 bases clipped from V and 6 bases from J, the junction kept 12 bases outside the gene matches.

This chain joins TRBV3-1 (or the pseudogene TRBV3-2) and TRBJ2-3; the match to TRBD2 covers 10 bases. Germline-derived CDR1 and CDR2 are LGHDT and YNNKEL (reference sequence). Trimming removed 4 bases from V and 2 bases from J; junction bases left unmatched: 6. This CDR3 spans 16 amino acids. The CDR3 DNA sequence: TGTGCCAGCAGCCGTACTAGCGGGGACAACACAGATACGCAGTATTTT. Its translation: CASSRTSGDNTDTQYF.

The gene calls are TRBV19 and TRBJ1-2; TRBD1 aligns across 7 bases. V lost 2 bases and J lost 0; bases outside the gene matches: 3. This CDR3 is built from 15 residues. Per germline, CDR1 LNHDA and CDR2 SQIVND (reference sequence). This chain's CDR3 is CASSIQQGSNYGYTF. As DNA, the CDR3 is TGTGCCAGTAGTATACAACAGGGGTCTAACTATGGCTACACCTTC.

The chain uses TRBV15 and TRBJ2-3, with D possibly being TRBD2 (7 bases). Germline loops: CDR1 LNHNV, CDR2 YYDKDF (reference sequence). With 0 bases removed from V and 2 bases from J, the gap between germline ends came to 15 bases. The CDR3 is 17 residues long. CDR3 protein: CATSRDGAGANTDTQYF. CDR3 coding DNA: TGTGCCACCAGCAGAGATGGGGCGGGGGCCAACACAGATACGCAGTATTTT.

V is TRBV7-2 and J is TRBJ1-2; 7 bases align to TRBD1. The V and J ends lost 5 bases and 5 bases, in that order; junction bases with no gene match: 5. Germline V gene data show CDR1 as SGHTA and CDR2 as FQGNSA. This CDR3 spans 13 amino acids. CDR3 amino acids: CASSPDREYGYTF. CDR3 DNA: TGTGCCAGCAGCCCAGACAGGGAATATGGCTACACCTTC.

V is TRBV5-1 and J is TRBJ2-7, with 7 bases identical to TRBD1. The ends lost 2 bases at V and 0 bases at J; junction bases unmatched: 8. The germline gives CDR1 SGHRS, CDR2 YFSETQ. The CDR3 extends over 16 amino acids. CDR3 amino acids: CASSLNADRPSYEQYF. The CDR3 nucleotides are TGCGCCAGCAGCTTAAACGCGGACAGGCCCTCCTACGAGCAGTACTTC. Looking up the rest from reference TRBV5-1 and TRBJ2-7 gives the full variable domain: KAGVTQTPRYLIKTRGQQVTLSCSPISGHRSVSWYQQTPGQGLQFLFEYFSETQRNKGNFPGRFSGRQFSNSRSEMNVSTLELGDSALYLCASSLNADRPSYEQYFGPGTRLTVT.

V gene TRBV3-1 (or the pseudogene TRBV3-2) combines with J gene TRBJ2-1; 7 nucleotides line up with TRBD2. The V and J ends lost 1 base and 10 bases, in that order; junction bases with no gene match: 7. Germline V lookup: CDR1 LGHDT, CDR2 YNNKEL (reference sequence). The CDR3 contains 14 residues. CDR3 loop: CASSQGAGGGEQFF. The DNA for the CDR3 is TGTGCCAGCAGCCAAGGAGCCGGGGGAGGGGAGCAGTTCTTC.

V and J are TRBV6-6 and TRBJ1-6; TRBD1 matches 8 bases. Germline V gives CDR1 MNHNY, CDR2 SVGAGI (reference sequence). V dropped 6 bases and J dropped 5; count of bases not matched to a gene: 3. This CDR3 spans 14 amino acids. CDR3 amino acids: CASRPQGDNSPLHF. DNA for the CDR3: TGTGCCAGCAGACCACAGGGGGATAATTCACCCCTCCACTTT.

V is TRBV28 and J is TRBJ2-7, with TRBD1 as a possible D gene (5 bases). The CDR3 is made up of 11 amino acids. Germline values: CDR1 MDHEN, CDR2 SYDVKM. V was pared by 7 bases and J by 7 bases, with 11 bases between. Written as DNA, the CDR3 is TGTGCCAGCACGTCTCCAGGGGAGCAGTACTTC. Residues: CASTSPGEQYF.

This clone came up many times. The CDR3 here is CASSPRENTEAFF. In DNA form, the CDR3 reads TGTGCCAGCAGTCCCAGGGAGAACACTGAAGCTTTCTTT. The chain joins TRBV28 to TRBJ1-1; possibly TRBD1 for D (5 bases). Germline values: CDR1 MDHEN, CDR2 SYDVKM. The CDR3 is 13 residues long. V dropped 5 bases and J dropped 1 base, with 8 bases sitting between them.

This chain uses TRBV20-1 with TRBJ1-4; the D is unclear. Germline loops: CDR1 DFQATT, CDR2 SNEGSKA (reference sequence). Deletions cut 5 bases from V and 14 bases from J, with 15 bases between. The CDR3 spans 11 residues. Here the CDR3 DNA reads TGCAGTGCTGCCCATTCCGGGGTGCTGTTTTTT. Its translation is CSAAHSGVLFF.

This sequence joins TRBV5-1 and TRBJ1-1, with 7 bases identical to TRBD1. The CDR3 is 16 residues long. V lost 4 bases, J lost 4 bases, and 13 bases stayed unmatched. Germline CDR1 reads SGHRS; CDR2 reads YFSETQ. DNA for the CDR3: TGCGCCAGCAGCCCGGGCCGACAGGGAAGGCCCACTGAAGCTTTCTTT. Protein sequence: CASSPGRQGRPTEAFF.

This clone was seen only once. The chain employs TRBV5-1 and TRBJ1-4; D call uncertain. The V gene's germline CDR1 is SGHRS and CDR2 YFSETQ. V lost 4 bases, J lost 3 bases, and 16 bases lay in between. The CDR3 extends over 16 amino acids. CDR3 bases: TGCGCCAGCAGCAAAAATGTAGTAGAGGCTAATGAAAAACTGTTTTTT. Amino acids: CASSKNVVEANEKLFF.

The gene calls are TRBV27 and TRBJ1-6; 7 nucleotides agree with TRBD1. The CDR3 is made up of 16 amino acids. Germline values: CDR1 MNHEY, CDR2 SMNVEV (reference sequence). V was clipped by 4 bases and J by 2 bases; unmatched bases: 5. CDR3 in amino acids: CASSSTGSTYNSPLHF. As DNA, the CDR3 is TGTGCCAGCAGTTCGACAGGGAGCACCTATAATTCACCCCTCCACTTT.

The gene calls are TRBV5-1 and TRBJ1-1; 7 bases match TRBD1. CDR1 is SGHRS and CDR2 is YFSETQ in the germline V gene. This CDR3 has 15 residues. V gave up 4 bases and J gave up 0 bases; unmatched junction bases: 6. The CDR3 coding sequence is TGCGCCAGCAGCCTCAACAGGGGAATGAACACTGAAGCTTTCTTT. It codes for CASSLNRGMNTEAFF.

The chain is built from TRBV12-5 and TRBJ2-1; TRBD1 matches 7 bases. V lost 6 bases and J lost 5; bases outside the gene matches: 10. Germline values: CDR1 LGHNT, CDR2 FRNRAP. CDR3 length: 15 amino acids. In DNA, the CDR3 is TGTGCTAGTGGCTACAATTGGGACAGCCACAATGAGCAGTTCTTC. It encodes CASGYNWDSHNEQFF.

Turning to this clone: Other DNA sequences in this specimen translate into the identical CDR3. This sequence joins TRBV29-1 and TRBJ1-5; D remains unclear. The CDR3 extends over 12 amino acids. Trimming pared 4 bases from V and 5 bases from J, leaving 9 bases between. Germline V gene sequence: CDR1 SQVTM, CDR2 ANQGSEA. The CDR3 spells CSVGARDQPQHF. CDR3 coding DNA: TGCAGCGTTGGTGCGAGGGATCAGCCCCAGCATTTT.

The chain carries TRBV6-2 or TRBV6-3 and TRBJ1-2; 7 nucleotides agree with TRBD1. This CDR3 spans 14 amino acids. Germline-derived CDR1 and CDR2 are MNHEY and SVGEGT. Trimming removed 2 bases from V and 2 bases from J; junction bases left unmatched: 2. CDR3 loop: CASSYPGGNYGYTF. The CDR3 nucleotides are TGTGCCAGCAGTTACCCAGGGGGGAACTATGGCTACACCTTC.

The V and J genes are TRBV9 and TRBJ2-5; tentative D call: TRBD2 (6 bases). V lost 0 bases and J 5 bases, leaving 17 bases between the germline ends. CDR3 length equals 16 residues. Germline-derived CDR1 and CDR2 are SGDLS and YYNGEE. Here the CDR3 DNA reads TGTGCCAGCAGCGTAGACTACCCCACTAGCTGGGAGACCCAGTACTTC. It codes for CASSVDYPTSWETQYF.

This rearrangement joins TRBV5-6 to TRBJ1-1; unclear D gene. The CDR3 contains 13 residues. Germline V lookup: CDR1 SGHDT, CDR2 YYEEEE. Trimming left V 0 bases short and J 6 bases short, with 9 bases between. The CDR3 region is CASSLDLRAEAFF. CDR3 sequence (DNA): TGTGCCAGCAGCTTGGATTTGAGGGCTGAAGCTTTCTTT. Filled out from reference TRBV5-6 and TRBJ1-1, the complete variable domain reads DAGVTQSPTHLIKTRGQQVTLRCSPKSGHDTVSWYQQALGQGPQFIFQYYEEEERQRGNFPDRFSGHQFPNYSSELNVNALLLGDSALYLCASSLDLRAEAFFGQGTRLTVV.